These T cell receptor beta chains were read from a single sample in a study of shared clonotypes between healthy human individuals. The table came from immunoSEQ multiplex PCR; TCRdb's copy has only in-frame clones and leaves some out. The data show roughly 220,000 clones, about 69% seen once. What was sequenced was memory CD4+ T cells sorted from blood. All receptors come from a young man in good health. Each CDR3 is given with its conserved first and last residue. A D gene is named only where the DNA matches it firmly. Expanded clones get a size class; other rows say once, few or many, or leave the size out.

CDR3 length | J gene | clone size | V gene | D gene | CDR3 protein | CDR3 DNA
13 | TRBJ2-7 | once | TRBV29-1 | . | CSVRDGGSYEQYF | TGCAGCGTAAGGGACGGAGGCTCCTACGAGCAGTACTTC
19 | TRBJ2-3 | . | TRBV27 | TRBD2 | CASRPLGLAGIQGTDTQYF | TGTGCCAGCAGACCCCTAGGACTAGCGGGAATCCAAGGCACAGATACGCAGTATTTT
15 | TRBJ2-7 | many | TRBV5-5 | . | CASSFADIGSYEQYF | TGTGCCAGCAGCTTTGCAGACATAGGATCCTACGAGCAGTACTTC
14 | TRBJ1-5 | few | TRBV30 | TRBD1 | CAWSQGQGNQPQHF | TGTGCCTGGAGCCAAGGACAGGGGAATCAGCCCCAGCATTTT
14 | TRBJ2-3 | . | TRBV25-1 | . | CASSEFDSTDTQYF | TGTGCCAGCAGTGAATTCGACAGCACAGATACGCAGTATTTT
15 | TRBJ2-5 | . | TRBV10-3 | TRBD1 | CAISEAQGAGETQYF | TGTGCCATCAGTGAGGCTCAGGGGGCGGGCGAGACCCAGTACTTC
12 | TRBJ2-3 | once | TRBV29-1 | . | CSVSVGSDTQYF | TGCAGCGTCTCCGTCGGATCAGATACGCAGTATTTT
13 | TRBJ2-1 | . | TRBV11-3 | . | CASSSSSGNEQFF | TGTGCCAGCAGCAGCAGTTCGGGCAATGAGCAGTTCTTC
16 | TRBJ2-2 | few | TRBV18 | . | CASSPPNRANTGELFF | TGTGCCAGCTCACCCCCTAACCGCGCGAACACCGGGGAGCTGTTTTTT
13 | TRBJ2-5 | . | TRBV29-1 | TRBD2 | CSVETSRRETQYF | TGCAGCGTGGAGACTAGCCGGCGGGAGACCCAGTACTTC
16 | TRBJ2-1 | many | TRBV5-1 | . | CASSLDPARGHNEQFF | TGCGCCAGCAGCTTGGACCCCGCACGCGGCCACAATGAGCAGTTCTTC
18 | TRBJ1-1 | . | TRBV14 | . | CASSQEPRGFGFNTEAFF | TGTGCCAGCAGCCAAGAGCCCCGGGGGTTTGGGTTTAACACTGAAGCTTTCTTT
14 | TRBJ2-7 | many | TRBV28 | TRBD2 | CASSPLSSGSRQYF | TGTGCCAGCAGCCCCTTGAGTAGCGGGAGTCGGCAGTACTTC